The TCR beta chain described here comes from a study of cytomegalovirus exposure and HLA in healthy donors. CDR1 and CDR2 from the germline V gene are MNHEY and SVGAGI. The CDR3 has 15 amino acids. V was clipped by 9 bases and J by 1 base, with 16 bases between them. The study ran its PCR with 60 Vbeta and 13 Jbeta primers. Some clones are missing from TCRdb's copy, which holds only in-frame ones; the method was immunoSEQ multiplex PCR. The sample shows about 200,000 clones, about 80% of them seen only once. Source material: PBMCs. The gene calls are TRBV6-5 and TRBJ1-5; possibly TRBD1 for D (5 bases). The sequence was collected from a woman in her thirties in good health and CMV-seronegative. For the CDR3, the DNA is TGTGCCAGTTCTACCGTAAGGGGAAGCAATCAGCCCCAGCATTTT. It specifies CASSTVRGSNQPQHF.